The TCR beta chain under discussion was sequenced for a study of cytomegalovirus exposure and HLA in healthy donors. The ends were cut back, 8 bases at V and 3 bases at J, with 14 bases in the middle. CDR3 length equals 13 residues. Germline values: CDR1 MNHEY, CDR2 SVGAGI. 13 Jbeta primers and 60 Vbeta primers were used for the PCR. Some clones are missing from TCRdb's copy, which holds only in-frame ones; the method was immunoSEQ multiplex PCR. The sample has roughly 120,000 clones, roughly four fifths seen once. The V gene is TRBV6-5, the J gene TRBJ2-7; a possible D gene is TRBD1 (8 bases). This receptor was taken from a man between 40 and 49 years old in good health and CMV-seronegative. The sequencing input was PBMCs. CDR3 bases: TGTGCCAGCTCTACAGGGGGGGACTACGAGCAGTACTTC. It translates to CASSTGGDYEQYF.